Listed here are 20 T cell receptor beta chains from one sample, sequenced in a study of blood T cell repertoires in COVID-19. Sequencing was performed with immunoSEQ multiplex PCR; in TCRdb, only in-frame clones are kept and a portion is missing. The sample contains 140,000 to 150,000 clones, over 75% of which appear only once. Sequenced sample: peripheral blood. The receptors originated from a human donor in a cohort sampled during active COVID-19.

The genes are TRBV6-2 or TRBV6-3 and TRBJ2-3; TRBD2 matches 13 bases. With 4 bases clipped from V and 2 bases from J, the junction kept 3 bases outside the gene matches. The CDR3 sequence is 16 residues long. The germline V gene has CDR1 MNHEY and CDR2 SVGEGT. Here the CDR3 reads CASSSGLAGFTDTQYF. CDR3 coding DNA: TGTGCCAGCAGTTCGGGACTAGCGGGGTTCACAGATACGCAGTATTTT.

The V call is TRBV19, the J call TRBJ2-1; 16 bases are shared with TRBD2. CDR1 LNHDA and CDR2 SQIVND come from the germline V gene (reference sequence). V shed 7 bases and J 9 bases; nucleotides not matched to a gene: 9. The length of the CDR3 is 16 residues. This CDR3 reads CASTETGTSGGAEQFF. The CDR3, as DNA: TGTGCCAGTACCGAAACTGGGACTAGCGGGGGGGCTGAGCAGTTCTTC.

The rearrangement links TRBV20-1 to TRBJ2-3; D remains ambiguous. Germline CDR1 and CDR2: DFQATT and SNEGSKA (reference sequence). The CDR3 spans 11 residues. V was shortened by 7 bases and J by 6 bases, with 11 bases between the two germline ends. DNA for the CDR3: TGCAGTGGAGGCTTACTTGATACGCAGTATTTT. Its translation: CSGGLLDTQYF.

The chain recombines TRBV7-2 with TRBJ2-1; TRBD2 matches at 10 bases. The germline V gene encodes CDR1 SGHTA and CDR2 FQGNSA. This CDR3 is built from 17 residues. V shed 5 bases, J shed 1 base, and the junction held 8 bases outside the gene matches. The CDR3 loop is CASSQSSGGPSYNEQFF. CDR3 nucleotides: TGTGCCAGCAGCCAGTCTAGCGGGGGCCCTTCCTACAATGAGCAGTTCTTC. Together with reference TRBV7-2 and TRBJ2-1, the CDR3 gives the full variable domain: GAGVSQSPSNKVTEKGKDVELRCDPISGHTALYWYRQSLGQGLEFLIYFQGNSAPDKSGLPSDRFSAERTGGSVSTLTIQRTQQEDSAVYLCASSQSSGGPSYNEQFFGPGTRLTVL.

The chain has TRBV7-9 and TRBJ2-2; D perhaps matches TRBD1 (5 bases). The CDR3 loop spans 14 amino acids. The V and J ends lost 5 bases and 1 base respectively, with 8 bases between them. The germline V gene encodes CDR1 SEHNR and CDR2 FQNEAQ (reference sequence). The DNA for the CDR3 is TGTGCCAGCAGCCAGGGTTTGAACACCGGGGAGCTGTTTTTT. Protein product: CASSQGLNTGELFF. Using reference TRBV7-9 and TRBJ2-2 for the parts outside the CDR3, the full variable domain is DTGVSQNPRHKITKRGQNVTFRCDPISEHNRLYWYRQTLGQGPEFLTYFQNEAQLEKSRLLSDRFSAERPKGSFSTLEIQRTEQGDSAMYLCASSQGLNTGELFFGEGSRLTVL.

V gene TRBV21-1 combines with J gene TRBJ1-1; the table assigns TRBD1, which was not confirmed against the DNA. TRBV21-1 is tagged as a pseudogene. This CDR3 comprises 13 residues. The CDR3 DNA sequence: TGTGCCAGCAGCAATTGGCTGAACACTGAAGCTTTCTTT. Translated, it gives CASSNWLNTEAFF.

The rearrangement joins TRBV7-2 to TRBJ2-5; a possible D gene is TRBD1 (6 bases). Germline V CDR1 and CDR2: SGHTA, FQGNSA. CDR3 length: 15 residues. Trimming shortened V by 5 bases and J by 5 bases, and 18 bases separated the two germline ends. The CDR3, as DNA: TGTGCCAGCAGCACACGGGTGTGGGGGCCGGAGACCCAGTACTTC. Encoded protein: CASSTRVWGPETQYF.

J is TRBJ2-1 and V is TRBV7-3; TRBD2 matches 11 bases. V trimming: 5 bases; J trimming: 4 bases; junction bases outside the gene matches: 10. CDR1 and CDR2 (germline): SGHTA, FQGTGA. This CDR3 has 17 residues. CDR3: CASSPRGGTSGYNEQFF. DNA of the CDR3: TGTGCCAGCAGCCCCCGCGGCGGGACTAGCGGTTACAATGAGCAGTTCTTC.

V gene TRBV5-1 combines with J gene TRBJ2-7; D call uncertain. The CDR3 totals 15 residues. V dropped 0 bases and J dropped 2 bases, with 12 bases sitting between them. Germline lookup yields CDR1 SGHRS and CDR2 YFSETQ. Here the CDR3 reads CASSLVAGVTYEQYF. The CDR3 DNA sequence: TGCGCCAGCAGCTTGGTTGCAGGTGTTACCTACGAGCAGTACTTC.

The rearrangement uses TRBV11-2 and TRBJ2-7; TRBD2 is a possible D gene (6 bases). This CDR3 has 15 residues. The V gene lost 1 base and the J gene lost 4 bases, with 14 bases spanning the gap. Germline V CDR1 and CDR2: SGHAT, FQNNGV. For the CDR3, the DNA is TGTGCCAGCAGCTTAGGGACGCGGGACGTGTACGAGCAGTACGTC. Its protein is CASSLGTRDVYEQYV.

The chain uses TRBV9 and TRBJ2-2; 8 bases agree with TRBD1. The CDR3 is made up of 17 amino acids. Trimming cost V 1 base and J 4 bases; bases outside gene matches: 9. Germline V gene lookup returns CDR1 SGDLS and CDR2 YYNGEE. CDR3 amino acids: CASSVRSQGASTGELFF. In DNA, the CDR3 is TGTGCCAGCAGCGTAAGAAGCCAGGGGGCGAGCACCGGGGAGCTGTTTTTT.

In regard to this clone: One end of the junction fails to match germline, which may point to a read error. This chain uses TRBV19 with TRBJ2-5, with TRBD1 matching over 12 bases. The CDR3 spans 16 residues. Germline V gene lookup returns CDR1 LNHDA and CDR2 SQIVND (reference sequence). CDR3 loop: CASSRYRDRGQEIQYF. The CDR3 nucleotides read TGTGCCAGTAGCCGCTACCGGGACAGGGGGCAAGAGATCCAGTACTTC.

The chain uses TRBV7-2 and TRBJ1-1, with D perhaps TRBD1 (5 bases). The CDR3 is made up of 11 amino acids. The germline V gene encodes CDR1 SGHTA and CDR2 FQGNSA. V lost 5 bases, J lost 9 bases, and 10 bases lay in between. This CDR3 is CASSQQVQAFF. The CDR3 DNA reads TGTGCCAGCAGCCAACAGGTTCAAGCTTTCTTT.

The chain couples TRBV6-5 to TRBJ1-1, with TRBD1 matching over 7 bases. After removal of 4 bases from V and 7 bases from J, the junction contained 12 bases not matched to a gene. CDR3 length: 15 amino acids. Looked up from germline, CDR1 is MNHEY and CDR2 is SVGAGI. The DNA for the CDR3 is TGTGCCAGCAGTTCCTCATGGACAGGCAAAATTGAAGCTTTCTTT. Protein sequence: CASSSSWTGKIEAFF.

This chain joins TRBV6-5 and TRBJ1-1, with D hard to call. V was trimmed by 4 bases and J by 2 bases, leaving 14 bases between them. The CDR3 extends over 15 amino acids. CDR1 is MNHEY, CDR2 SVGAGI, per germline. CDR3 DNA: TGTGCCAGCAGTTCCCCCGGACTGGGAAACACTGAAGCTTTCTTT. Residues: CASSSPGLGNTEAFF.

This clone has only one observation. J is TRBJ2-1 and V is TRBV5-6, with D possibly being TRBD1 (5 bases). The CDR3 has 15 residues. CDR1 SGHDT and CDR2 YYEEEE come from the germline V gene. V was shortened by 1 base and J by 6 bases, with 14 bases between the two germline ends. The CDR3 spells CASSLFQQVGNEQFF. The CDR3 region has the DNA TGTGCCAGCAGCTTGTTCCAACAGGTCGGCAATGAGCAGTTCTTC. The variable domain in full, with the rest retrieved from reference TRBV5-6 and TRBJ2-1, is DAGVTQSPTHLIKTRGQQVTLRCSPKSGHDTVSWYQQALGQGPQFIFQYYEEEERQRGNFPDRFSGHQFPNYSSELNVNALLLGDSALYLCASSLFQQVGNEQFFGPGTRLTVL.

Only one count was recorded for this clone. In DNA form, the CDR3 reads TGTGCCAGCAGCTTCGGCGGGGGCGCGGACACTGAAGCTTTCTTT. Translation gives CASSFGGGADTEAFF. The chain links TRBV7-9 to TRBJ1-1; D is possibly TRBD1 (6 bases). There are 15 residues in the CDR3. Germline V gene data show CDR1 as SEHNR and CDR2 as FQNEAQ (reference sequence). Trimming took 3 bases from V and 3 from J, leaving 14 bases between them.

The chain combines TRBV5-1 with TRBJ2-7; TRBD1 matches 9 bases. With 3 bases clipped from V and 6 bases from J, the junction kept 10 bases outside the gene matches. CDR1 and CDR2 from the germline V gene are SGHRS and YFSETQ. This CDR3 comprises 15 residues. The CDR3 loop reads CASSWGQGSPIEQYF. CDR3 DNA sequence: TGCGCCAGCAGCTGGGGACAGGGCTCGCCTATCGAGCAGTACTTC.

The chain links TRBV29-1 to TRBJ1-5; D not certain. CDR3 length: 13 amino acids. The V and J ends lost 6 bases and 0 bases respectively, with 9 bases between them. The germline CDR1 and CDR2 sequences are SQVTM and ANQGSEA. The CDR3 here is CSVSSSSNQPQHF. CDR3 coding DNA: TGCAGCGTGTCAAGTAGTAGCAATCAGCCCCAGCATTTT.

The V and J genes are TRBV18 and TRBJ2-1, with 9 bases fitting TRBD2. This CDR3 has 15 amino acids. V lost 6 bases to trimming and J lost 0 bases; unmatched junction nucleotides: 3. Germline V gene data show CDR1 as KGHSH and CDR2 as LQKENI. The CDR3 spells CASSEAGGSYNEQFF. Here the CDR3 DNA reads TGTGCCAGCTCGGAAGCGGGAGGCTCCTACAATGAGCAGTTCTTC.